This TCR beta chain derives from a study of PD-L1 blockade in urothelial cancer. Looking at the study overall: Timepoints chosen for blood analysis were 3 weeks (second dose) and 6 weeks after treatment start.

Clones were sequenced by immunoSEQ multiplex PCR, and TCRdb holds only the in-frame ones, with some missing. The sample holds about 30,000 clones, approximately 89% seen once. This receptor was identified in a man aged 50 to 59 with urothelial cancer. The sample consisted of PBMCs, taken around atezolizumab (anti-PD-L1) treatment.

As DNA, the CDR3 is TGTGCCAGCAGCGTAGGTAGCAGGGGGCCCGAGCAGTACTTC. This codes for CASSVGSRGPEQYF. V is TRBV9 and J is TRBJ2-7; 8 bases are a match to TRBD1. This CDR3 is built from 14 residues. Germline lookup yields CDR1 SGDLS and CDR2 YYNGEE. The J segment lost 6 bases and the V segment lost 0 bases, leaving 5 bases of the junction unmatched.